The 14 T cell receptor beta chains presented below share a single source sample, sequenced in a study of radiotherapy plus CTLA-4 blockade in lung cancer. Clones were read by immunoSEQ multiplex PCR, and TCRdb kept only the in-frame ones, dropping some. Among roughly 50,000 clones, 70% to 85% were seen once, and the ten largest hold 2.5% to 4%. The sample consisted of peripheral blood, taken from a patient treated with radiotherapy plus ipilimumab. These receptors came from a human donor with non-small cell lung cancer who had a partial response to radiotherapy plus ipilimumab.

This clone has just a few counts. The CDR3 sequence: CASREGGGSNQPQHF. The CDR3 DNA sequence: TGTGCCAGCAGGGAGGGAGGGGGTAGCAATCAGCCCCAGCATTTT. The rearrangement links TRBV6-5 to TRBJ1-5, with a tentative D call TRBD1 (6 bases). The V gene's germline CDR1 is MNHEY and CDR2 SVGAGI. The CDR3 runs 15 residues. The V end was cut by 6 bases, the J end by 0 bases, with 12 bases between.

The chain joins TRBV6-5 to TRBJ2-7, with D maybe TRBD2 (5 bases). V lost 4 bases and J lost 5, with 15 bases in between. Per germline, CDR1 MNHEY and CDR2 SVGAGI. The CDR3 spans 14 residues. CDR3 in amino acids: CASSSNGPRDEQYF. The CDR3 DNA reads TGTGCCAGCAGTTCCAACGGGCCGCGGGACGAGCAGTACTTC.

The J gene is TRBJ2-1, the V gene TRBV5-4; weak D call: TRBD2 (6 bases). The CDR3 runs 14 residues. Germline V gene data show CDR1 as SGHNT and CDR2 as YYREEE (reference sequence). Trimming cost V 5 bases and J 4 bases, with 13 bases left between them. Written as DNA, the CDR3 is TGTGCCAGCAGTCTTAGCGGACTTTACAATGAGCAGTTCTTC. It specifies CASSLSGLYNEQFF.

CDR3 DNA: TGTGCCAGCAGCGTAGGACCGGGGACAGGAGCACTTAGATTTAGCTATGGCTACACCTTC. Translation: CASSVGPGTGALRFSYGYTF. The chain uses TRBV9 and TRBJ1-2, with 8 bases lining up with TRBD1. The CDR3 runs 20 residues. CDR1 is SGDLS, CDR2 YYNGEE, per germline. Trimming cost V 0 bases and J 4 bases; bases outside gene matches: 20. The full variable domain, with the rest looked up from reference TRBV9 and TRBJ1-2, is DSGVTQTPKHLITATGQRVTLRCSPRSGDLSVYWYQQSLDQGLQFLIQYYNGEERAKGNILERFSAQQFPDLHSELNLSSLELGDSALYFCASSVGPGTGALRFSYGYTFGSGTRLTVV.

The DNA for the CDR3 is TGTGCCAGCAGTGAAAATCCAGGGACAGGGGTCACCTACAATGAGCAGTTCTTC. It codes for CASSENPGTGVTYNEQFF. V gene TRBV2 combines with J gene TRBJ2-1, with 10 bases lining up with TRBD1. Germline assignment: CDR1 SNHLY and CDR2 FYNNEI. CDR3 length equals 18 residues. The V segment lost 2 bases and the J segment 2 bases; nucleotides outside the gene matches: 9. Full variable domain (rest looked up from reference TRBV2 and TRBJ2-1): EPEVTQTPSHQVTQMGQEVILRCVPISNHLYFYWYRQILGQKVEFLVSFYNNEISEKSEIFDDQFSVERPDGSNFTLKIRSTKLEDSAMYFCASSENPGTGVTYNEQFFGPGTRLTVL.

The chain couples TRBV19 to TRBJ1-1; D unresolved. Germline V lookup: CDR1 LNHDA, CDR2 SQIVND (reference sequence). The CDR3 contains 13 residues. V lost 4 bases and J 1 base, leaving 7 bases between the germline ends. CDR3 coding DNA: TGTGCCAGTAGTAGAGCGGCGAACACTGAAGCTTTCTTT. Encoded protein: CASSRAANTEAFF.

The V call is TRBV6-9, the J call TRBJ2-2; the D gene is possibly TRBD2 (6 bases). V was cut by 4 bases and J by 7 bases, with 13 bases left in between. Germline V gene lookup returns CDR1 MNHGY and CDR2 SVAAGI. CDR3 length equals 14 residues. CDR3 amino acids: CASSLAREDGELFF. CDR3 sequence (DNA): TGTGCCAGCAGTTTGGCCAGGGAGGACGGGGAGCTGTTTTTT.

The V gene is TRBV7-9, the J gene TRBJ1-1; 8 positions agree with TRBD1. From germline, CDR1 is SEHNR and CDR2 FQNEAQ (reference sequence). V shed 5 bases, J shed 8 bases, and the junction held 7 bases outside the gene matches. This CDR3 spans 13 amino acids. CDR3 sequence reads: CASSGRTGIEAFF. DNA of the CDR3: TGTGCCAGCAGCGGCCGGACAGGGATAGAAGCTTTCTTT.

This clone was seen just once. CDR3 in DNA: TGTGCCAGCAGCGTTAGCGGGCTGGGCACAGATACGCAGTATTTT. Its translation: CASSVSGLGTDTQYF. The V call is TRBV9, the J call TRBJ2-3, with 7 bases that match TRBD2. Germline V gene lookup returns CDR1 SGDLS and CDR2 YYNGEE. The CDR3 spans 15 residues. V trimming: 2 bases; J trimming: 1 base; junction bases outside the gene matches: 4.

This clone was counted a few times. Other DNA sequences in this specimen translate into the identical CDR3. The chain joins TRBV6-1 to TRBJ1-2; D is ambiguous. V was cut by 5 bases and J by 5 bases, with 6 bases left in between. The CDR3 is 11 amino acids. Looked up from germline, CDR1 is MNHNS and CDR2 is SASEGT. The CDR3 nucleotides are TGTGCCAGCAGTCCAGGATATGGCTACACCTTC. Translated: CASSPGYGYTF.

This chain joins TRBV5-1 and TRBJ2-1; 10 nucleotides match TRBD1. J lost 4 bases, V lost 0 bases, and 1 base had no gene match. The CDR3 length is 15 residues. Germline V gene sequence: CDR1 SGHRS, CDR2 YFSETQ. CDR3 in DNA: TGCGCCAGCAGCTTGGGACAGGGGGCTTACAATGAGCAGTTCTTC. This sequence encodes CASSLGQGAYNEQFF.

This clone has only one observation. The chain has TRBV7-3 and TRBJ2-5; 10 nucleotides match TRBD2. CDR1 and CDR2 (germline): SGHTA, FQGTGA. The CDR3 contains 15 residues. The ends lost 3 bases at V and 0 bases at J; junction bases unmatched: 1. The CDR3 nucleotides read TGTGCCAGCAGCTTTACTAGCGGGGACCAAGAGACCCAGTACTTC. It specifies CASSFTSGDQETQYF.

DNA for the CDR3: TGTGCCAGCAGCCACCCCCGGACAGGGGGCCACTACGAGCAGTACTTC. Protein: CASSHPRTGGHYEQYF. This chain connects TRBV9 to TRBJ2-7; the match to TRBD1 covers 11 bases. The junction had 9 bases not matched to a gene; V was cut back by 4 bases and J by 3 bases. Germline V gene sequence: CDR1 SGDLS, CDR2 YYNGEE. This CDR3 has 16 amino acids.

The chain couples TRBV4-1 to TRBJ1-1; D may be TRBD1 (5 bases). CDR3 size: 11 residues. Trimming stripped 3 bases from V and 11 bases from J, with 10 bases between. Germline-derived CDR1 and CDR2 are MGHRA and YSYEKL. CDR3 loop: CASSHREVAFF. The CDR3, as DNA: TGCGCCAGCAGCCACAGGGAGGTGGCTTTCTTT.